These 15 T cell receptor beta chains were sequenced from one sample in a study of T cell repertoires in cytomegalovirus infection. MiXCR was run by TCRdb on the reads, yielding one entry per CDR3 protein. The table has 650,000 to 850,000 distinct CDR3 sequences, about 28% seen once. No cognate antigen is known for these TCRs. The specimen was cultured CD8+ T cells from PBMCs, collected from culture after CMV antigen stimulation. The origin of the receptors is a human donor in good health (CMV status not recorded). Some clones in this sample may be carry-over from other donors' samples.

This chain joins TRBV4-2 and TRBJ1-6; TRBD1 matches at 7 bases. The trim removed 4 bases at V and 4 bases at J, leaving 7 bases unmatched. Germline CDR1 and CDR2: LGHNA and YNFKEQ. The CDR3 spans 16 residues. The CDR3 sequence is CASSLTRDSYNSPLHF. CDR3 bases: TGTGCCAGCAGCCTCACCCGGGACAGTTATAATTCACCCCTCCACTTT.

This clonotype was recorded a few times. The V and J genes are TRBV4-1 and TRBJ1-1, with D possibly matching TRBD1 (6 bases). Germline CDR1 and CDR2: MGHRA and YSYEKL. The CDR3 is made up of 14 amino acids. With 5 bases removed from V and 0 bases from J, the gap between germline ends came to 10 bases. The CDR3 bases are TGCGCCAGCAGCAGGACAGAATTGAACACTGAAGCTTTCTTT. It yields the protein CASSRTELNTEAFF.

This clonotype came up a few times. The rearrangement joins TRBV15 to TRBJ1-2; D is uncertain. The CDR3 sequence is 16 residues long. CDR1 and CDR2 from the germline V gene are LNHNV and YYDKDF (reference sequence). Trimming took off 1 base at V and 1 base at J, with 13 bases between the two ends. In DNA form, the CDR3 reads TGTGCCACCAGCAGAGTCCCGGAGGATTATAACTATGGCTACACCTTC. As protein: CATSRVPEDYNYGYTF. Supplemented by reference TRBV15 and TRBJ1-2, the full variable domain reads DAMVIQNPRYQVTQFGKPVTLSCSQTLNHNVMYWYQQKSSQAPKLLFHYYDKDFNNEADTPDNFQSRRPNTSFCFLDIRSPGLGDTAMYLCATSRVPEDYNYGYTFGSGTRLTVV.

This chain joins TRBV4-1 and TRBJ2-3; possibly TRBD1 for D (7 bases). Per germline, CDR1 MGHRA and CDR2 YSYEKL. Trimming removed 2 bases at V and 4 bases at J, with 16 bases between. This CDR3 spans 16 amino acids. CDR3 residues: CASSQNRGGGSDTQYF. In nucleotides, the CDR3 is TGCGCCAGCAGCCAAAACAGGGGAGGAGGGTCAGATACGCAGTATTTT.

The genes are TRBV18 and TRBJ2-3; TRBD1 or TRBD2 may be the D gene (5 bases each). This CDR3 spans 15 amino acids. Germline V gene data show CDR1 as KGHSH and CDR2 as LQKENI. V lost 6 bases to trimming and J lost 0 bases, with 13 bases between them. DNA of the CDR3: TGTGCCAGCTCGCAGCCCCGGGACAGCACAGATACGCAGTATTTT. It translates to CASSQPRDSTDTQYF.

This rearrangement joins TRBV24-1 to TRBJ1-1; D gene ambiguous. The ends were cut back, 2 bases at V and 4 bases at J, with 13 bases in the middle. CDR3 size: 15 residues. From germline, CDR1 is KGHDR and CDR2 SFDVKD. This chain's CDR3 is CATSDSRGLGTEAFF. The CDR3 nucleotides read TGTGCCACCAGTGATTCGCGGGGATTGGGCACTGAAGCTTTCTTT.

The CDR3 DNA is TGCAGTGCTAGGGGGACTTGGAGGGGCTACACCTTC. It yields the protein CSARGTWRGYTF. This sequence joins TRBV20-1 and TRBJ1-2, with D possibly matching TRBD1 (5 bases). The CDR3 extends over 12 amino acids. CDR1 DFQATT and CDR2 SNEGSKA come from the germline V gene (reference sequence). V shed 3 bases and J shed 8 bases, with 13 bases lying between them.

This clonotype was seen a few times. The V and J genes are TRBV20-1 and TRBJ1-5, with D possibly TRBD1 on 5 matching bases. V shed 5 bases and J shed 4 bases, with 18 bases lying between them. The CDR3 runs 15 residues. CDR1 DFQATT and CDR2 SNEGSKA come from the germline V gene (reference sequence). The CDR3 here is CSASSDMLLNQPQHF. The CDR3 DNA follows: TGCAGTGCTTCTTCGGACATGCTCTTAAATCAGCCCCAGCATTTT.

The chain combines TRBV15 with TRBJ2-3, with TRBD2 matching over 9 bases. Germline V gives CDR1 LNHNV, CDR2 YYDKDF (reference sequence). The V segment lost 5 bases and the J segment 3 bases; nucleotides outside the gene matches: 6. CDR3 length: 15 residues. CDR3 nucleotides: TGTGCCACCAGCCCGAGAGCGGGGGGAACAGATACGCAGTATTTT. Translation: CATSPRAGGTDTQYF.

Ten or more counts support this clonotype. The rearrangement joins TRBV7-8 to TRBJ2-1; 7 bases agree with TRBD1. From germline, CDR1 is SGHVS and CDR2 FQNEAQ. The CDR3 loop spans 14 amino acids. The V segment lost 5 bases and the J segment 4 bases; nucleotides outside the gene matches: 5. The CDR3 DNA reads TGTGCCAGCAGCCTTGGACAGGATTACAATGAGCAGTTCTTC. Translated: CASSLGQDYNEQFF.

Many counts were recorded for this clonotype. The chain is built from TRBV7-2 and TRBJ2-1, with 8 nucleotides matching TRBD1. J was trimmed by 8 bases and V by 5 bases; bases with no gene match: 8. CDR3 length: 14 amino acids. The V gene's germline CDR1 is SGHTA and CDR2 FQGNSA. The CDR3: CASSPSDRAYEQFF. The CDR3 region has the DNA TGTGCCAGCAGCCCGTCGGACAGGGCGTATGAGCAGTTCTTC.

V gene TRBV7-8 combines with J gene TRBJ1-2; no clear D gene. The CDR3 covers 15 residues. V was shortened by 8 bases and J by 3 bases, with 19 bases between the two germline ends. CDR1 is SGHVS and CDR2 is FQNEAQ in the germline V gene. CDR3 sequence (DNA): TGTGCCAGCGGTCAGACCGACCGGTCCTACTATGGCTACACCTTC. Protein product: CASGQTDRSYYGYTF. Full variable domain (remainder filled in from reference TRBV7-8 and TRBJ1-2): GAGVSQSPRYKVAKRGQDVALRCDPISGHVSLFWYQQALGQGPEFLTYFQNEAQLDKSGLPSDRFFAERPEGSVSTLKIQRTQQEDSAVYLCASGQTDRSYYGYTFGSGTRLTVV.

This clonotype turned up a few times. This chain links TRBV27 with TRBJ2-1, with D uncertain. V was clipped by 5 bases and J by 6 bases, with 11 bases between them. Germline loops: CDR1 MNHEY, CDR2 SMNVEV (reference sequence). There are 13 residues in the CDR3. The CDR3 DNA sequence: TGTGCCAGCAGTGTAAACCCCGCCAATGAGCAGTTCTTC. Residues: CASSVNPANEQFF.

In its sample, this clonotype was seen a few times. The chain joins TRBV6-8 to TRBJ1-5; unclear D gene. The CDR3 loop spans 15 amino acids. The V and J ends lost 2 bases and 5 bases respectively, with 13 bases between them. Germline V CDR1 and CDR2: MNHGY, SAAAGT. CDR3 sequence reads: CASSYGIRGDQPQHF. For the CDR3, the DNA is TGTGCCAGCAGTTACGGGATACGAGGTGATCAGCCCCAGCATTTT.

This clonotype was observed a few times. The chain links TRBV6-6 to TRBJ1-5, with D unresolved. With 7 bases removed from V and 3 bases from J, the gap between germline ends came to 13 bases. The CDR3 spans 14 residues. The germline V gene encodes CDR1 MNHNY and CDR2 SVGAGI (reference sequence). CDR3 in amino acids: CASTPTVHNQPQHF. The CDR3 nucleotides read TGTGCCAGCACCCCCACCGTTCACAATCAGCCCCAGCATTTT.